A single sample is the source of the 2 T cell receptor beta chains below, sequenced in a study of blood T cells in healthy people across ages. A second PCR of roughly 7 to 11 cycles used a sample-barcoded 5' primer and a J-beta primer mix. TCRdb re-analysed the 5' RACE reads in MiXCR, keeping a single row per CDR3 protein. This sample carries about 670,000 distinct CDR3 sequences, roughly 43% of them seen once, and the ten largest clones take about 32%. The specimen sequenced was blood. The receptors come from an elderly man in good health.

This clonotype has a handful of counts. The chain is built from TRBV20-1 and TRBJ2-3, with TRBD2 as a possible D gene (6 bases). The CDR3 extends over 14 amino acids. Germline lookup yields CDR1 DFQATT and CDR2 SNEGSKA (reference sequence). As DNA, the CDR3 is TGCACGATAGGACGGGCCGGGGGTACAGATACGCAGTATTTT. It translates to CTIGRAGGTDTQYF.

The rearrangement joins TRBV7-9 to TRBJ2-1; TRBD2 agrees at 8 bases. J lost 4 bases, V lost 8 bases, and 10 bases had no gene match. Germline V gives CDR1 SEHNR, CDR2 FQNEAQ (reference sequence). CDR3 length: 15 amino acids. The CDR3 protein is CASARRSGGYNEQFF. CDR3 nucleotide sequence: TGTGCCAGCGCCCGGAGGAGCGGGGGATACAATGAGCAGTTCTTC.